The present entry profiles one TCR beta chain with its context. Its antigen is unidentified. The data belong to a study of cytotoxic CD8 clonotypes in ibrutinib-treated CLL. Study-level information: The taking of response samples occurred after a median roughly 11 months of treatment, with a range of 6 to 36.

V lost 1 base to trimming and J lost 3 bases, with 12 bases between them. Germline V gene data show CDR1 as MNHNS and CDR2 as SASEGT. The CDR3 is 15 residues long. Sequencing used immunoSEQ multiplex PCR; TCRdb keeps in-frame clones, though not all of them. The sample shows around 70,000 clones, about 84% of them seen only once. Study conclusions and caveats: Clonality was higher at baseline than in age-matched healthy donors and tracked circulating CD8+ T-cell counts. Samples were collected at differing times from sustained-remission and progressing patients.

This specimen was PBMCs, taken at disease progression, from a patient treated with ibrutinib. The chain carries TRBV6-1 and TRBJ1-2; D not certain. The clonotype was recovered from a human donor with chronic lymphocytic leukemia. DNA for the CDR3: TGTGCCAGCAGTGAAGGGGCCGGGGTTTACTATGGCTACACCTTC. This translates into CASSEGAGVYYGYTF.